Described below is a single T cell receptor (beta chain) sequence and its context. Its specificity is unknown. This sample is part of a study of cytomegalovirus exposure and HLA in healthy donors. Study outcomes and limitations: In a later analysis, DRB1 alleles had the most associated TCRs; HLA-C alleles the fewest. In a later analysis, CMV-associated beta chains were mostly HLA-associated, it appeared. Cytomegalovirus-associated status was assigned to about 160 TCR beta chains.

Germline CDR1 is LNHDA and CDR2 is SQIVND (reference sequence). The junction had 7 bases not matched to a gene; V was cut back by 6 bases and J by 2 bases. The CDR3 is made up of 15 amino acids. Vbeta (60) and Jbeta (13) primers were used in the PCR. Some clones are missing from TCRdb's copy, which holds only in-frame ones; the method was immunoSEQ multiplex PCR. The table shows about 110,000 clones, with roughly 63% occurring only once. This TCR derives from a woman aged 70 to 79 in good health and CMV-seropositive. V and J are TRBV19 and TRBJ2-3; 8 bases align to TRBD2. The sequencing input was PBMCs. As DNA, the CDR3 is TGTGCCAGTAGGACCACTAGCGGATCCACAGATACGCAGTATTTT. Its translation is CASRTTSGSTDTQYF.